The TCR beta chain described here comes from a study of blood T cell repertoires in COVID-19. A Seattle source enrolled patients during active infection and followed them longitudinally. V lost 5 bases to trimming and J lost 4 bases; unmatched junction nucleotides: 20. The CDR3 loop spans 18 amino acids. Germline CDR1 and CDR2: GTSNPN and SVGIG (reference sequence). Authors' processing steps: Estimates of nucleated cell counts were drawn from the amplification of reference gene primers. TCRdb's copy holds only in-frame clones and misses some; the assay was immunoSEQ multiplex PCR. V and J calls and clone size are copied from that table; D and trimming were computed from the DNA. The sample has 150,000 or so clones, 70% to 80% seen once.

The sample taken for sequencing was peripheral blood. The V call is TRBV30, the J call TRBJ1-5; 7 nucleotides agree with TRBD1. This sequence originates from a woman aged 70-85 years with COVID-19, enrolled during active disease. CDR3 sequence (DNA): TGTGCCTGGTCAAAAAAACCGGCTATGAGGGGGCTAAATCAGCCCCAGCATTTT. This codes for CAWSKKPAMRGLNQPQHF.